This TCR beta chain was documented in a study of response to subunit inactivated influenza vaccine (dated 2018 in TCRdb). Some background on the complete study: To follow how T cells responded to a trivalent subunit inactivated influenza vaccine, the researchers relied on deep quantitative profiling of the T cell receptor repertoire.

Comments on this clonotype: The antigen this receptor binds is unknown. Qualities for individual bases were not recorded, and no much larger clone is one base off.

Libraries were built with RT-PCR. The sequencer listed for this sample is Illumina HiSeq 2500. Starting from the raw public reads, TCRdb applied fastp trimming at Q25, assembled clones with MiXCR and retained in-frame beta chains. Identical CDR3 proteins give one entry, which carries the most common genes and DNA. A total of almost 250,000 distinct CDR3 sequences appear in this sample, 10% to 15% of them only once. The ten biggest clones cover about 7.8% of the sample. According to the germline V gene, CDR1 reads MDHEN and CDR2 reads SYDVKM. Trimming at the junction amounts to 2 bases on V and 5 bases on J, and the germline ends lie 10 bases apart. Including cysteine and phenylalanine, the CDR3 has 14 amino acids. Only the CDR3 region is kept as DNA, spanning 42 bases read in frame from base 1. Results the study describes overall, beyond this receptor: The authors suggested that each seasonal influenza vaccination may recruit only a limited number of new T cells.

The source material was non-naive T cells sorted from PBMCs, sampled roughly 2 weeks before vaccination. What the cell subset or site label conveys for this sample: memory T cell fraction. The chain joins TRBV28 to TRBJ2-1, with the identity of the D gene unclear. This TCR was recovered from a man aged 45 to 65 who received an inactivated influenza vaccine. Donor details come from another sample of the same person, matched by shared clones. The CDR3 here reads CASSLQVQNNEQFF. At the DNA level, the sequence is TGTGCCAGCAGTTTACAGGTACAGAACAATGAGCAGTTCTTC.